This is a list of T cell receptor beta chains from one sample in a study of cytomegalovirus exposure and HLA in healthy donors. Profiling relied on immunoSEQ multiplex PCR, and the TCRdb table lists in-frame clones only, not all of them. Of 52,000 or so clones listed, approximately 92% are singletons. Sequencing was performed on PBMCs. The origin of the receptors is a woman aged 18 to 35 in good health and CMV-seronegative. CDR3s include the opening cysteine and the closing phenylalanine or tryptophan. The order of the fields is J gene, D gene, V gene, clone size, CDR3 protein, CDR3 DNA. The D gene is left open where the match is weak. Clone size is shown for a subset of rows, as once, few, many or a class of expanded clone.

>TRBJ1-1|-|TRBV5-6|-
CASSLAGGGSEAFF
TGTGCCAGCAGCTTGGCTGGGGGCGGCTCTGAAGCTTTCTTT
>TRBJ1-2|-|TRBV5-6|-
CASSTQAQVPYGYTF
TGTGCCAGCAGCACCCAGGCACAGGTACCCTATGGCTACACCTTC
>TRBJ2-1|-|TRBV29-1|-
CSVERGTGNNEQFF
TGCAGCGTTGAAAGGGGTACAGGGAACAATGAGCAGTTCTTC
>TRBJ2-4|TRBD1|TRBV6-1|-
CASSEGVLWQGANIQYF
TGTGCCAGCAGTGAAGGAGTATTATGGCAGGGGGCCAACATTCAGTACTTC
>TRBJ1-2|TRBD1|TRBV6-5|-
CASSRLGQGVYGYTF
TGTGCCAGCAGCCGCTTGGGACAGGGCGTCTATGGCTACACCTTC
>TRBJ1-2|-|TRBV7-3|-
CASSLSPQGAGYTF
TGTGCCAGCAGCTTATCCCCACAGGGAGCAGGCTACACCTTC
>TRBJ2-7|-|TRBV10-2|-
CASSEVGDSYEQYF
TGCGCCAGCAGTGAAGTCGGGGATTCCTACGAGCAGTACTTC
>TRBJ1-2|-|TRBV18|-
CASSPTENYGYTF
TGTGCCAGCTCACCGACAGAAAACTATGGCTACACCTTC
>TRBJ1-2|-|TRBV6-5|-
CASSYSSQDLDGYTF
TGTGCCAGCAGTTACTCGTCACAGGATTTAGATGGCTACACCTTC
>TRBJ2-2|-|TRBV28|-
CASSFGPRGTGELFF
TGTGCCAGCAGTTTCGGGCCGCGGGGCACCGGGGAGCTGTTTTTT
>TRBJ1-4|TRBD1|TRBV28|-
CASSLGQVEGEKLFF
TGTGCCAGCAGTTTGGGACAGGTTGAGGGAGAAAAACTGTTTTTT
>TRBJ1-2|TRBD1|TRBV18|-
CASSPWDREAYGYTF
TGTGCCAGCTCACCCTGGGACAGGGAGGCCTATGGCTACACCTTC
>TRBJ2-2|TRBD2|TRBV7-3|-
CASSPGGTANTGELFF
TGTGCCAGCAGCCCCGGGGGGACCGCGAACACCGGGGAGCTGTTTTTT
>TRBJ1-1|-|TRBV18|-
CASSPRGEMNTEAFF
TGTGCCAGCTCACCACGTGGAGAAATGAACACTGAAGCTTTCTTT
>TRBJ2-5|TRBD1|TRBV7-7|-
CASSLTGVETQYF
TGTGCTAGCAGCTTAACAGGGGTAGAGACCCAGTACTTC
>TRBJ1-2|TRBD1|TRBV6-1|few
CASSPNRQGYGYTF
TGTGCCAGCAGTCCCAATAGACAGGGGTATGGCTACACCTTC
>TRBJ1-5|-|TRBV19|-
CASSTGGSHNQPQHF
TGTGCCAGTAGTACGGGGGGCTCCCACAATCAGCCCCAGCATTTT
>TRBJ2-1|TRBD1|TRBV9|-
CASSPTPGQGAREQFF
TGTGCCAGCAGCCCAACCCCGGGACAGGGGGCGCGTGAGCAGTTCTTC
>TRBJ2-7|TRBD1|TRBV29-1|-
CSVETGGSYEQYF
TGCAGCGTTGAAACAGGGGGATCCTACGAGCAGTACTTC
>TRBJ2-7|TRBD1|TRBV6-5|-
CASSPQGDAFEQYF
TGTGCCAGCAGTCCCCAGGGGGATGCGTTCGAGCAGTACTTC
>TRBJ1-5|-|TRBV30|-
CAWSYTGTSNQPQHF
TGTGCCTGGAGCTACACAGGGACCAGCAATCAGCCCCAGCATTTT
>TRBJ1-5|-|TRBV5-8|-
CASSLLASVLNQPQHF
TGTGCCAGCAGCTTGTTAGCGTCAGTCCTCAATCAGCCCCAGCATTTT
>TRBJ1-4|TRBD1|TRBV30|-
CAWSWDRSEKLFF
TGTGCCTGGAGTTGGGACAGGTCTGAAAAACTGTTTTTT
>TRBJ1-2|TRBD1|TRBV6-5|-
CASSKQGAFGYTF
TGTGCCAGCAGCAAACAGGGGGCGTTCGGCTACACCTTC
>TRBJ2-1|TRBD2|TRBV30|-
CAWSVRAGLTQFDEQFF
TGTGCCTGGAGTGTACGCGCGGGACTAACTCAATTCGATGAGCAGTTCTTC